This T cell receptor beta chain was found in a study of tumor-infiltrating lymphocytes in localized non-small cell lung cancer. Notes on the study in general: Different pieces of the same tissue went to different assays, confounding technical variation with intratumor heterogeneity.

Sequencing was performed with immunoSEQ multiplex PCR; in TCRdb, only in-frame clones are kept and a portion is missing. This sample has about 7,100 clones, with 77% found just once. The V segment lost 6 bases and the J segment 8 bases; nucleotides outside the gene matches: 14. CDR3 size: 15 residues. Germline CDR1 reads MNHEY; CDR2 reads SVGAGI. A note on this clone: The antigen is not known.

The TCR sequence derives from a human donor with non-small cell lung cancer. Specimen: uninvolved lung tissue not adjacent to the tumor. The V call is TRBV6-5, the J call TRBJ1-2; TRBD1 matches 8 bases. The CDR3 loop is CASRRIGQGLKGYTF. CDR3 DNA: TGTGCCAGCAGACGAATCGGACAGGGCCTAAAGGGCTACACCTTC.